This T cell receptor (beta chain) stems from a study of read filtering for tumor transcriptome and immune sequencing. About the research overall: Whole-transcriptome libraries were prepared after DNase treatment.

Molecular barcoded adaptors covering alpha/delta and beta/gamma chains were used on approximately 400 ng RNA. MiXCR, run by TCRdb on the reads, gives a single entry per CDR3 protein. The sample has 19,000 or so distinct CDR3 sequences, around 20% seen once. There are a few counts of this clonotype. Its matching antigen is unknown. Findings and limits, study-wide: Dropping single-read clonotypes raised IR-seq and RNA-seq shared-clonotype correlation.

The CDR3 loop spans 12 amino acids. Trimming took 4 bases from V and 5 from J; bases not matched to a gene: 1. Germline loops: CDR1 LGHDT, CDR2 YNNKEL (reference sequence). The V and J genes are TRBV3-1 and TRBJ2-5; 7 nucleotides line up with TRBD2. Material: a population of CD138-negative cells sorted from bone marrow. The receptor was isolated from a donor at least 40 years old with multiple myeloma. The CDR3 region has the DNA TGTGCCAGCAGCCGCGGGGGTGAGACCCAGTACTTC. It specifies CASSRGGETQYF.